This T cell receptor (beta chain) was captured in a study of neurological immune-mediated disorders. Findings and limits, study-wide: HTLV-1-associated myelopathy had the most TCR clonal expansion, and multiple sclerosis had the least, less than healthy controls.

TCRdb independently ran MiXCR on the 5' RACE reads; one entry per CDR3 protein. The sample has tens of thousands of distinct CDR3 sequences, roughly 9.8% seen once. Documented time point: longitudinal time-point 2. The unsorted libraries originated from 2 million PBMCs kept at -80 C. This clonotype was seen at least ten times. What it binds is not known. The CDR3 loop spans 14 amino acids. V was clipped by 1 base and J by 5 bases, with 12 bases between them. Germline values: CDR1 SGHRS, CDR2 YFSETQ. Sequencing used PBMCs. The chain recombines TRBV5-1 with TRBJ2-5, with D unclear. This TCR came from a man aged 30 to 39 in good health. The CDR3 DNA sequence: TGCGCCAGCAGCTTGTCGCTGGTTGGGGAGACCCAGTACTTC. Amino acid sequence: CASSLSLVGETQYF.